The 9 T cell receptor beta chains listed next were all sequenced from one sample in a study of T cell clonality in common variable immunodeficiency. Study conclusions and caveats: In common variable immunodeficiency, TCR beta chains reportedly carried fewer deletions and N-nucleotide insertions.

The method was immunoSEQ multiplex PCR; TCRdb's version includes in-frame clones alone and lacks a portion of them. The sample holds 15,000 to 20,000 clones, and no clone turns up only once. For these TCRs, the target antigens are not known. The sequenced material came from peripheral blood mononuclear cells. The receptor source for this set is a human donor with common variable immunodeficiency.

This clone has at least ten counts. The CDR3 end lies 3 residues beyond the end of the read and is filled in from the germline J gene. The chain uses TRBV2 and TRBJ2-7; maybe TRBD2 (6 bases). The germline CDR1 and CDR2 sequences are SNHLY and FYNNEI. This CDR3 comprises 13 residues. V was trimmed by 10 bases and J by 2 bases, leaving 15 bases between them. The CDR3 region is CANIGGKAYEQYF. CDR3 DNA (partial): TGTGCCAACATCGGGGGAAAGGCCTACGAG.

This clone has a count of ten or more. The read finishes 3 residues shy of the CDR3 end, and the germline J gene is used to complete it. J is TRBJ2-5 and V is TRBV20-1, with D possibly being TRBD2 (5 bases). This CDR3 is built from 11 residues. In germline, CDR1 is DFQATT, CDR2 SNEGSKA (reference sequence). Trimming removed 5 bases from V and 5 bases from J, with 9 bases in between. This chain's CDR3 is CSAPRAETQYF. The sequenced CDR3 bases are TGCAGTGCTCCGAGGGCGGAGACC.

This clone was seen at least ten times. The read gets to within 3 residues of the CDR3 end, and the germline J gene fills in the rest. V gene TRBV7-3 combines with J gene TRBJ2-3; possible D gene TRBD1, 6 bases. The CDR3 contains 15 residues. Germline CDR1 and CDR2: SGHTA and FQGTGA. The ends were cut back, 3 bases at V and 3 bases at J, with 13 bases in the middle. The CDR3 protein is CASSFGERGTDTQYF. CDR3 DNA, as far as it was read: TGTGCCAGCAGCTTCGGCGAGAGGGGGACAGATACG.

This clone has ten or more counts. The read ends 3 residues shy of where the CDR3 ends; the end is completed using the germline J gene. The gene calls are TRBV2 and TRBJ1-1, with a weak D call TRBD1 (5 bases). The CDR3 loop spans 16 amino acids. Germline lookup yields CDR1 SNHLY and CDR2 FYNNEI. V gave up 6 bases and J gave up 1 base, with 18 bases separating them. The CDR3 protein is CASRGGGVSGNTEAFF. The sequenced CDR3 bases are TGTGCCAGCAGGGGGGGAGGCGTTTCGGGGAACACTGAA. Filled out from reference TRBV2 and TRBJ1-1, the complete variable domain reads EPEVTQTPSHQVTQMGQEVILRCVPISNHLYFYWYRQILGQKVEFLVSFYNNEISEKSEIFDDQFSVERPDGSNFTLKIRSTKLEDSAMYFCASRGGGVSGNTEAFFGQGTRLTVV.

This clone was picked up a small number of times. A much larger clone sits a single nucleotide away, making a read error possible. The CDR3 end falls 3 residues outside the read, so it is completed with the germline J gene. The rearrangement links TRBV20-1 to TRBJ2-1; 11 nucleotides agree with TRBD2. The CDR3 runs 15 residues. Trimming took 3 bases from V and 3 from J; bases not matched to a gene: 4. Germline V gene lookup returns CDR1 DFQATT and CDR2 SNEGSKA (reference sequence). The DNA read from the CDR3 is TGCAGTGCTAGCGGTAGCGGGAGGGGCTACAATGAG. Its protein is CSASGSGRGYNE. The full CDR3 protein reads CSASGSGRGYNEQFF.

This clone was detected ten times or more. The read comes to an end 3 residues before the CDR3 does, leaving the germline J gene to fill in the end. Other DNA sequences in the sample encode the same CDR3. The chain couples TRBV18 to TRBJ1-2, with 9 bases that match TRBD1. Germline V CDR1 and CDR2: KGHSH, LQKENI. The CDR3 covers 15 residues. Trimming cost V 3 bases and J 1 base; bases outside gene matches: 3. The sequenced CDR3 bases are TGTGCCAGCTCACCCGGGACAGGGAGTAACTATGGC. This encodes CASSPGTGSNYG. The entire CDR3 sequence reads CASSPGTGSNYGYTF.

This clone appeared many times. Read data end 3 residues before the CDR3 end; the end is taken from the germline J gene. This chain joins TRBV19 and TRBJ1-1; tentative D call: TRBD1 (6 bases). From germline, CDR1 is LNHDA and CDR2 SQIVND (reference sequence). This CDR3 contains 13 residues. V was clipped by 3 bases and J by 7 bases, with 12 bases between them. The CDR3 loop is CASSINGQFEAFF. Incomplete CDR3 DNA: TGTGCCAGTAGTATCAATGGACAGTTTGAA. The full variable domain, in which reference TRBV19 and TRBJ1-1 provide the parts outside the CDR3, is DGGITQSPKYLFRKEGQNVTLSCEQNLNHDAMYWYRQDPGQGLRLIYYSQIVNDFQKGDIAEGYSVSREKKESFPLTVTSAQKNPTAFYLCASSINGQFEAFFGQGTRLTVV.

This clone was counted only a few times. The CDR3 is cut off 3 residues early in the read; its end comes from the germline J gene. The chain uses TRBV5-5 and TRBJ2-7; possibly TRBD2 for D (5 bases). CDR1 and CDR2 (germline): SGHKS, YYEKEE (reference sequence). The V gene lost 0 bases and the J gene lost 6 bases, with 10 bases spanning the gap. The CDR3 extends over 13 amino acids. The sequenced CDR3 bases are TGTGCCAGCAGCTTGGGGGCGAGGGCCGAG. Its protein product is CASSLGARAE. The full CDR3 reads CASSLGARAEQYF.

The table lists this clone with many counts. The sequenced fragment ends 3 residues before the CDR3 boundary, so the rest is inferred from the germline J gene. The genes are TRBV2 and TRBJ1-1; 7 nucleotides agree with TRBD1. The trim removed 5 bases at V and 1 base at J, leaving 4 bases unmatched. Germline CDR1 is SNHLY and CDR2 is FYNNEI. The CDR3 runs 14 residues. CDR3 bases read: TGTGCCAGCAGTTCCAGGACAGGGAACACTGAA. This encodes CASSSRTGNTE. The complete CDR3 reads CASSSRTGNTEAFF.